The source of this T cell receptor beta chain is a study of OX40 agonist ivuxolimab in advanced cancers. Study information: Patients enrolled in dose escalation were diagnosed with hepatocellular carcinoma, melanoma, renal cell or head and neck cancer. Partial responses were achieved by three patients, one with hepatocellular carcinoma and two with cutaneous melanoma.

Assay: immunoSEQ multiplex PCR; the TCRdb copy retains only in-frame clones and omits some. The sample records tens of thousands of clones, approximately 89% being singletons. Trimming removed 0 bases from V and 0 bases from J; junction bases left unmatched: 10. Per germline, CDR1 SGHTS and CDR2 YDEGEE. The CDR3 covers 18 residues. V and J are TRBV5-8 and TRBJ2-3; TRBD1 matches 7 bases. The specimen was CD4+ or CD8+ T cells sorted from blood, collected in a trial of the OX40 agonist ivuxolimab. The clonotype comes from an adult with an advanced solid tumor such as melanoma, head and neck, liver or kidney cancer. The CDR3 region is CASSLDRGLPLSTDTQYF. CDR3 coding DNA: TGTGCCAGCAGCTTGGACAGGGGCTTACCGTTAAGCACAGATACGCAGTATTTT.